A selection of T cell receptor beta chains follows, all from one sample in a study of T cells in localized non-small cell lung cancer. Sequenced by immunoSEQ multiplex PCR; TCRdb stores in-frame clones only, minus some. The sample has some 41,000 clones, around nine tenths seen once. Sequenced here: PBMCs, sampled before any cancer treatment. The receptors stem from a woman aged 35-70 years with stage II lung adenocarcinoma. Both conserved end residues are part of each CDR3. The D gene is left open where the match is weak. Clone size is given for some rows only: seen once, a few or many times, or a class if the clone is expanded.

v_gene,abundance,j_gene,d_gene,CDR3nt,CDR3aa
TRBV7-2,-,TRBJ1-1,TRBD1,TGTGCCAGCAGCTTAGATTGGACAGGGAATGCTTTCTTT,CASSLDWTGNAFF
TRBV4-2,-,TRBJ1-5,TRBD1,TGTGCCAGCAGCCAAGGGTGGGACAGGGGGCCACGGATTTATAGCAATCAGCCCCAGCATTTT,CASSQGWDRGPRIYSNQPQHF
TRBV5-6,-,TRBJ1-1,TRBD1,TGTGCCAGCAGCGTAAGGACAGGTACCAACACTGAAGCTTTCTTT,CASSVRTGTNTEAFF
TRBV5-1,-,TRBJ1-5,-,TGCGCCAGCAGCCAGGTGGGAGGCAATCAGCCCCAGCATTTT,CASSQVGGNQPQHF
TRBV6-6,few,TRBJ1-4,-,TGTGCCAGCAGTTACTCGTGGGGGCGCGCGGACGAAAAACTGTTTTTT,CASSYSWGRADEKLFF
TRBV28,-,TRBJ2-3,-,TGTGCCAGTCACCGAGGGGGGCGCACAGATACGCAGTATTTT,CASHRGGRTDTQYF
TRBV7-9,-,TRBJ1-1,-,TGTGCCAGCAGCGCCCGGCGGGCTCCAGGTTTAGGGGCTGAAGCTTTCTTT,CASSARRAPGLGAEAFF
TRBV5-1,-,TRBJ2-7,-,TGCGCCAGCAGACCCGGGGCAGGGATTAGTGCCTACGAGCAGTACTTC,CASRPGAGISAYEQYF
TRBV2,-,TRBJ1-5,-,TGTGCCAGCAGTGAACAGGGCAATCAGCCCCAGCATTTT,CASSEQGNQPQHF
TRBV7-3,-,TRBJ2-5,-,TGTGCCAGCAGCTTAAGAGTTGGGACCCAAGAGACCCAGTACTTC,CASSLRVGTQETQYF
TRBV18,-,TRBJ1-3,TRBD1,TGTGCCAGCTCACCAACCGAGGGACAGAGAAACACCATATATTTT,CASSPTEGQRNTIYF
TRBV19,-,TRBJ2-1,TRBD1,TGTGCCAGTCACCTAGGACAGGGGGCGGAACGGGGACAGTTCTTC,CASHLGQGAERGQFF
TRBV2,once,TRBJ1-1,-,TGTGCCAGCACTCCACTCGGAGGGGTGAACACTGAAGCTTTCTTT,CASTPLGGVNTEAFF
TRBV11-2,-,TRBJ1-1,-,TGTGCCAGCAGCCCCTCCACCTTGAACACTGAAGCTTTCTTT,CASSPSTLNTEAFF
TRBV18,-,TRBJ2-3,-,TGTGCCAGCTCACGTGGAGATACGCAGTATTTT,CASSRGDTQYF
TRBV29-1,-,TRBJ1-4,-,TGCAGCGTTGAAGCTGCAACTAATGAAAAACTGTTTTTT,CSVEAATNEKLFF
TRBV6-5,-,TRBJ1-1,-,TGTGCCAGCAATGCCCCATTAGGGACTGAAGCTTTCTTT,CASNAPLGTEAFF
TRBV5-4,-,TRBJ1-2,TRBD1,TGTGCCAGCAGCTGGGGACAGGTTGTGGATGGCTACACCTTC,CASSWGQVVDGYTF
TRBV28,-,TRBJ1-5,-,TGTGCCAGCAGCCTCCCCAGGACAAGGGCTAGCAATCAGCCCCAGCATTTT,CASSLPRTRASNQPQHF
TRBV28,once,TRBJ2-1,-,TGTGCCAGCAGTTCTCCCCCTAGCTCCTACAATGAGCAGTTCTTC,CASSSPPSSYNEQFF
TRBV19,-,TRBJ2-5,TRBD2,TGTGCCAGTAGTGGGGGGGGAGAGACCCAGTACTTC,CASSGGGETQYF
TRBV5-1,once,TRBJ1-2,-,TGCGCCAGCAGCTTGACCGGGGAAGTTAACTATGGCTACACCTTC,CASSLTGEVNYGYTF
TRBV18,-,TRBJ1-3,TRBD1,TGTGCCAGCGGGGACAGGTCGGGAAACACCATATATTTT,CASGDRSGNTIYF
TRBV5-6,few,TRBJ2-5,-,TGTGCCAGCAGCTTGGGTGGGACCGGGGAGACCCAGTACTTC,CASSLGGTGETQYF
TRBV7-9,-,TRBJ1-2,-,TGTGCCAGCAGCCCTATGGATGGCTACACCTTC,CASSPMDGYTF
TRBV7-2,-,TRBJ1-3,-,TGTGCCAGCAGCTTATCGGGAACTGGAAACACCATATATTTT,CASSLSGTGNTIYF
TRBV5-4,few,TRBJ2-1,-,TGTGCCAGCAGCTTGCCAGGGACTTACAATGAGCAGTTCTTC,CASSLPGTYNEQFF
TRBV6-4,-,TRBJ1-2,TRBD1,TGTGCCAGCAGTGACTCGGGGACAGGGTTCTATGGCTACACCTTC,CASSDSGTGFYGYTF
TRBV27,-,TRBJ2-2,TRBD2,TGTGCCAGCAGTTTAGGGACTAGCGGGGGATATCCTGGGGAGCTGTTTTTT,CASSLGTSGGYPGELFF
TRBV6-1,-,TRBJ1-5,-,TGTGCCAGCAGTGAAAGGGGACCAGGGGCTTATCAGCCCCAGCATTTT,CASSERGPGAYQPQHF
TRBV9,-,TRBJ2-7,-,TGTGCCAGCGGATCAGGGAGTTACGAGCAGTACTTC,CASGSGSYEQYF
TRBV21-1,-,TRBJ2-5,-,TGTGCCAGGGGAGGGGGCGGTGCAGAGACCCAGTACTTC,CARGGGGAETQYF
TRBV28,-,TRBJ1-2,TRBD1,TGTGCCAGCAGTCCCGGGACAGGGACTGGCTACACCTTC,CASSPGTGTGYTF
TRBV5-1,-,TRBJ2-2,-,TGCGCCAGTACCCCTCGAGGAGGGGACACCGGGGAGCTGTTTTTT,CASTPRGGDTGELFF
TRBV6-1,-,TRBJ2-1,-,TGTGCCAGCACCCCGGACTTTAACTCCTACAATGAGCAGTTCTTC,CASTPDFNSYNEQFF
TRBV10-2,-,TRBJ2-1,-,TGCGCCAGCAGTCCCGGGGAAGCGCAGTTCTTC,CASSPGEAQFF
TRBV11-2,-,TRBJ2-5,-,TGTGCCAGCAGCTTAGTCGGAGCGCAAGAGACCCAGTACTTC,CASSLVGAQETQYF
TRBV7-2,-,TRBJ2-7,-,TGTGCCAGCAGCTTAGAAGCCCTCGGGGAGTACGAGCAGTACTTC,CASSLEALGEYEQYF
TRBV28,-,TRBJ1-1,-,TGTGCCAGCACTACACGGATGAACACTGAAGCTTTCTTT,CASTTRMNTEAFF
TRBV6-5,-,TRBJ2-7,TRBD1,TGTGCCAGCACCGCCGACAGGGAGCCTAACGAGCAGTACTTC,CASTADREPNEQYF
TRBV28,-,TRBJ1-4,-,TGTGCCAGCAGGGACAGTCGTAATGAAAAACTGTTTTTT,CASRDSRNEKLFF
TRBV19,few,TRBJ1-3,TRBD1,TGTGCCAGTAGTTCACAGGGGGCCGCTGGAAACACCATATATTTT,CASSSQGAAGNTIYF
TRBV5-1,-,TRBJ1-2,TRBD1,TGCGCCAGCAGCTTGGTGGACAGGGCGATCTATGGCTACACCTTC,CASSLVDRAIYGYTF
TRBV7-9,few,TRBJ1-2,-,TGTGCCAGCAGCGCTCACAGGGAGGGTGGCTACACCTTC,CASSAHREGGYTF
TRBV27,-,TRBJ2-5,TRBD2,TGTGCCAGCAGTCGACTAGCGGGAGTTGGCGAGACCCAGTACTTC,CASSRLAGVGETQYF
TRBV19,-,TRBJ2-3,-,TGTGCCAGTAGTAGTTCGGTTAATTTGGATACGCAGTATTTT,CASSSSVNLDTQYF
TRBV18,-,TRBJ2-1,TRBD2,TGTGCCAGCTGGGGGGGGAGCTCCTACAATGAGCAGTTCTTC,CASWGGSSYNEQFF
TRBV7-7,-,TRBJ2-2,-,TGTGCCAGCAGCTTGGGCGGGAACACCGGGGAGCTGTTTTTT,CASSLGGNTGELFF
TRBV19,-,TRBJ1-3,-,TGTGCCAGTACCGACCTAATTCTGGACGGTCGAAACACCATATATTTT,CASTDLILDGRNTIYF
TRBV2,-,TRBJ1-6,TRBD1,TGTGCCAGCAGCGGGACAGGGGACAATTCACCCCTCCACTTT,CASSGTGDNSPLHF
TRBV4-2,-,TRBJ2-2,-,TGTGCCAGCAGCCAAGCGTCGTGGGTTACGAACACCGGGGAGCTGTTTTTT,CASSQASWVTNTGELFF
TRBV19,-,TRBJ1-4,-,TGTGCCAGTAGTCAAGACCCCGCTCTTGAAAAACTGTTTTTT,CASSQDPALEKLFF
TRBV5-1,-,TRBJ2-5,TRBD1,TGCGCCAGCAGCCCACAAACGACAGGGAGTCAAGAGACCCAGTACTTC,CASSPQTTGSQETQYF
TRBV19,-,TRBJ2-1,TRBD2,TGTGCCAGTAGTATGGGGACTAGCGGGAGTGCGGGACAGTTCTTC,CASSMGTSGSAGQFF
TRBV28,-,TRBJ2-5,-,TGTGCCAGCAGTTTATTCTCGGGAAAGACCCAGTACTTC,CASSLFSGKTQYF
TRBV11-3,-,TRBJ1-1,-,TGTGCCAGCAGCTTAGGCAGCATGAACACTGAAGCTTTCTTT,CASSLGSMNTEAFF
TRBV19,-,TRBJ1-5,-,TGTGCCAGTAGTATGGAAGTATACGATCAGCCCCAGCATTTT,CASSMEVYDQPQHF
TRBV6-4,once,TRBJ1-1,-,TGTGCCAGCAGTGGAAACGGGAACACTGAAGCTTTCTTT,CASSGNGNTEAFF
TRBV7-9,-,TRBJ2-3,TRBD2,TGTGCCAGCAGTCCCACTAGCGGGAGGTGGGATACGCAGTATTTT,CASSPTSGRWDTQYF